Listed below are T cell receptor beta chains from one sample, sequenced in a study of identifying expanded T cells in peripheral blood. Here immunoSEQ multiplex PCR was the method, and the copy in TCRdb shows in-frame clones only, minus some. Of roughly 130,000 clones in the sample, 75% to 90% were seen once. Sequencing input: blood. These receptors originate from a person aged 18 to 75 in good health. Both conserved end residues are part of each CDR3. The order of the fields is D gene, clone size, V gene, J gene, CDR3 protein, CDR3 DNA. The D gene is left open where the match is weak. Size is omitted from some rows. Given values are once, few, many or a class for expanded clones.

D: TRBD1; size: NA; V: TRBV6-1; J: TRBJ1-1; CDR3: CASRGQMNTEAFF; DNA: TGTGCCAGCAGGGGACAGATGAACACTGAAGCTTTCTTT
D: NA; size: NA; V: TRBV7-2; J: TRBJ2-3; CDR3: CASSLEYLLTDTQYF; DNA: TGTGCCAGCAGCTTAGAGTACCTCCTCACAGATACGCAGTATTTT
D: TRBD1; size: NA; V: TRBV10-3; J: TRBJ2-7; CDR3: CAISEKSGTVPYEQYF; DNA: TGTGCCATCAGTGAGAAATCCGGGACAGTGCCCTACGAGCAGTACTTC
D: NA; size: NA; V: TRBV5-1; J: TRBJ1-3; CDR3: CASSLGVGNTIYF; DNA: TGCGCCAGCAGCCTCGGGGTTGGAAACACCATATATTTT
D: NA; size: NA; V: TRBV7-3; J: TRBJ2-5; CDR3: CASSLLAAETQYF; DNA: TGTGCCAGCAGCTTATTAGCGGCAGAGACCCAGTACTTC
D: TRBD2; size: once; V: TRBV18; J: TRBJ2-1; CDR3: CASSTGTSGWVEQFF; DNA: TGTGCCAGCTCTACCGGGACTAGCGGGTGGGTGGAGCAGTTCTTC
D: TRBD1; size: NA; V: TRBV5-5; J: TRBJ2-1; CDR3: CASSVTGGSYNEQFF; DNA: TGTGCCAGCAGCGTGACAGGGGGATCCTACAATGAGCAGTTCTTC
D: NA; size: NA; V: TRBV9; J: TRBJ1-2; CDR3: CASSVDPEGYGYTF; DNA: TGTGCCAGCAGCGTAGACCCAGAAGGCTATGGCTACACCTTC
D: NA; size: NA; V: TRBV5-4; J: TRBJ1-1; CDR3: CASSLTGTANTEAFF; DNA: TGTGCCAGCAGCCTCACCGGGACGGCGAACACTGAAGCTTTCTTT
D: TRBD1; size: NA; V: TRBV2; J: TRBJ2-4; CDR3: CASSPQGRDIQYF; DNA: TGTGCCAGCAGTCCACAGGGGCGAGACATTCAGTACTTC
D: TRBD1; size: NA; V: TRBV19; J: TRBJ2-5; CDR3: CASSPRQGPSQETQYF; DNA: TGTGCCAGTAGTCCCCGACAGGGCCCCAGTCAAGAGACCCAGTACTTC
D: TRBD2; size: NA; V: TRBV7-2; J: TRBJ2-4; CDR3: CASSLAFGLAELQYF; DNA: TGTGCCAGCAGCTTAGCGTTCGGACTAGCGGAGCTTCAGTACTTC
D: TRBD2; size: NA; V: TRBV9; J: TRBJ2-6; CDR3: CASSPRGDGANVLTF; DNA: TGTGCCAGCAGCCCCCGGGGGGACGGGGCCAACGTCCTGACTTTC
D: TRBD2; size: NA; V: TRBV30; J: TRBJ2-7; CDR3: CAWWTSGIYEQYF; DNA: TGTGCCTGGTGGACTAGCGGGATATACGAGCAGTACTTC
D: NA; size: NA; V: TRBV6-5; J: TRBJ1-5; CDR3: CASRLKQPQHF; DNA: TGTGCCAGCCGATTGAAGCAGCCCCAGCATTTT
D: NA; size: NA; V: TRBV6-5; J: TRBJ2-7; CDR3: CASSSPTSEQYF; DNA: TGTGCCAGCAGTTCCCCCACTAGCGAGCAGTACTTC
D: NA; size: NA; V: TRBV4-2; J: TRBJ1-4; CDR3: CASSQTRDNEKLFF; DNA: TGTGCCAGCAGCCAAACCCGGGACAATGAAAAACTGTTTTTT